This TCR beta chain was recovered during a study of T cell responses to AZD1222 COVID-19 vaccine. Study observations and caveats: At baseline, seropositivity was found in only five or six AZD1222 recipients.

Trimming stripped 3 bases from V and 2 bases from J, with 5 bases between. Looked up from germline, CDR1 is SGHTA and CDR2 is FQGNSA. The CDR3 consists of 13 residues. Using immunoSEQ multiplex PCR, the repertoire was profiled, and TCRdb retains in-frame clones only, with some absent. The sample has around 99,000 clones, about 90% seen once; the top ten hold 7.5% to 9.5%. As to this clone: Its antigen is not known.

V is TRBV7-2 and J is TRBJ1-5; no firm D call. The material was peripheral blood, obtained 28 days after the second AZD1222 dose. This clonotype originated in an adult who received the AZD1222 COVID-19 vaccine. The CDR3 reads CASSFGGNQPQHF. Written as DNA, the CDR3 is TGTGCCAGCAGCTTCGGGGGCAATCAGCCCCAGCATTTT.